Here is one T cell receptor (beta chain) with its context. The CDR3 sequence is 14 residues long. V lost 6 bases and J 1 base, leaving 12 bases between the germline ends. From germline, CDR1 is SNHLY and CDR2 FYNNEI. This entry belongs to a study of OX40 agonist ivuxolimab in advanced cancers. Across the whole study: Three patients had partial responses: one hepatocellular carcinoma, two cutaneous melanoma.

TCRdb's table, derived via immunoSEQ multiplex PCR, lists solely in-frame clones and lacks some. The sample has about 62,000 clones; about 85% are singletons. This chain links TRBV2 with TRBJ1-2; TRBD1 is a possible D gene (5 bases). Sequenced here: CD4+ or CD8+ T cells sorted from blood, sampled in a trial of the OX40 agonist ivuxolimab. The sequence came from an adult with an advanced solid tumor such as melanoma, head and neck, liver or kidney cancer. For the CDR3, the DNA is TGTGCCAGCAGGAGGACATATCTTAACTATGGCTACACCTTC. Translating it yields CASRRTYLNYGYTF.